What follows are 18 T cell receptor beta chains derived from one specimen sequenced in a study of regulatory T cells in long-lasting Graves disease. Time point in this sample: persistent/refractory GD, antithyroid drugs over 5 years with positive TRAb. The TCR library was prepared using RNA isolated from PBMCs. Construction of TCR beta libraries relied on iRepertoire HTBI primers and on Arm-PCR targeting CDR3 regions. TCRdb ran MiXCR on the multiplex PCR reads and lists one entry per CDR3 protein. The sample records 600,000 to 800,000 distinct CDR3 sequences, roughly 30% being singletons. Sequences were derived from peripheral blood mononuclear cells (PBMCs), sampled when the disease was refractory, from a patient treated with antithyroid drugs. The receptors stem from a female donor with Graves disease.

This chain uses TRBV7-9 with TRBJ1-4; 7 nucleotides line up with TRBD1. V lost 5 bases, J lost 6 bases, and 12 bases stayed unmatched. There are 16 residues in the CDR3. Germline V gives CDR1 SEHNR, CDR2 FQNEAQ (reference sequence). The CDR3 coding sequence is TGTGCCAGCAGCCACTCCCCCGGGACAGTGGATGAAAAACTGTTTTTT. The encoded protein is CASSHSPGTVDEKLFF.

The chain employs TRBV5-1 and TRBJ2-2; tentatively, D is TRBD1 (6 bases). Per germline, CDR1 SGHRS and CDR2 YFSETQ. This CDR3 has 17 amino acids. The V gene lost 0 bases and the J gene lost 6 bases, with 18 bases spanning the gap. The CDR3 protein is CASSLARLGAEAGELFF. CDR3 sequence (DNA): TGCGCCAGCAGCTTGGCCCGTTTGGGGGCGGAGGCCGGGGAGCTGTTTTTT. The variable domain in full, completed from reference TRBV5-1 and TRBJ2-2, reads KAGVTQTPRYLIKTRGQQVTLSCSPISGHRSVSWYQQTPGQGLQFLFEYFSETQRNKGNFPGRFSGRQFSNSRSEMNVSTLELGDSALYLCASSLARLGAEAGELFFGEGSRLTVL.

This chain connects TRBV28 to TRBJ2-3; 8 bases line up with TRBD2. The CDR3 has 15 residues. Germline CDR1 reads MDHEN; CDR2 reads SYDVKM. Germline trimming cut 4 bases from V and 2 bases from J; bases unmatched to any gene: 5. This CDR3 is CASSSLAGPTDTQYF. The CDR3 bases are TGTGCCAGCAGTTCCCTAGCGGGCCCCACAGATACGCAGTATTTT.

The genes are TRBV25-1 and TRBJ2-5; no definite D call. Germline lookup yields CDR1 MGHDK and CDR2 SYGVNS. Trimming left V 7 bases short and J 2 bases short, with 14 bases between. The CDR3 is made up of 14 amino acids. CDR3 in amino acids: CASKPNRPQETQYF. Here the CDR3 DNA reads TGTGCCAGCAAGCCCAATAGGCCACAAGAGACCCAGTACTTC.

The rearrangement links TRBV6-1 to TRBJ2-3; no reliable D call. The CDR3 covers 14 residues. Per germline, CDR1 MNHNS and CDR2 SASEGT. Deletions cut 6 bases from V and 0 bases from J, with 10 bases between. The CDR3 here is CASSGGLSTDTQYF. The CDR3 nucleotides read TGTGCCAGCAGCGGCGGCCTCAGCACAGATACGCAGTATTTT.

The gene calls are TRBV5-1 and TRBJ1-1; D is unresolved. The CDR3 length is 15 residues. Per germline, CDR1 SGHRS and CDR2 YFSETQ. The ends were cut back, 0 bases at V and 6 bases at J, with 15 bases in the middle. CDR3: CASSLVPFPGAEAFF. The CDR3 region has the DNA TGCGCCAGCAGCTTGGTGCCATTCCCAGGAGCTGAAGCTTTCTTT.

The gene calls are TRBV11-2 and TRBJ2-7; D call uncertain. Germline lookup yields CDR1 SGHAT and CDR2 FQNNGV. Trimming cost V 8 bases and J 1 base, with 6 bases left between them. CDR3 size: 11 residues. The DNA of the CDR3 is TGTGCCAGCGGCGCATCCTACGAGCAGTACTTC. This codes for CASGASYEQYF.

This rearrangement joins TRBV19 to TRBJ1-1, with D hard to call. Germline values: CDR1 LNHDA, CDR2 SQIVND (reference sequence). The length of the CDR3 is 13 residues. Trimming pared 9 bases from V and 1 base from J, leaving 12 bases between. CDR3 loop: CASSISENTEAFF. DNA of the CDR3: TGTGCCAGCAGCATCAGTGAGAACACTGAAGCTTTCTTT.

Many counts were recorded for this clonotype. The chain combines TRBV28 with TRBJ1-6; TRBD1 agrees at 9 bases. The CDR3 covers 15 residues. Losses at the gene ends were 10 bases for V and 10 bases for J; bases not matched to a gene: 14. Germline lookup yields CDR1 MDHEN and CDR2 SYDVKM. CDR3 DNA sequence: TGTGCCACCCAACCCCGGGACAGGGAATCCTCACCCCTCCACTTT. This codes for CATQPRDRESSPLHF. Looking up the rest from reference TRBV28 and TRBJ1-6 gives the full variable domain: DVKVTQSSRYLVKRTGEKVFLECVQDMDHENMFWYRQDPGLGLRLIYFSYDVKMKEKGDIPEGYSVSREKKERFSLILESASTNQTSMYLCATQPRDRESSPLHFGNGTRLTVT.

The chain links TRBV7-6 to TRBJ2-7; no definite D call. Germline loops: CDR1 SGHVS, CDR2 FNYEAQ. V lost 5 bases to trimming and J lost 4 bases, with 21 bases between them. CDR3 size: 16 residues. Here the CDR3 reads CASSGGKGQPSYEQYF. As DNA, the CDR3 is TGTGCCAGCAGCGGTGGGAAGGGCCAACCCTCTTACGAGCAGTACTTC.

This clonotype was seen only a few times. This sequence joins TRBV5-6 and TRBJ2-7; D is unclear. The germline V gene has CDR1 SGHDT and CDR2 YYEEEE. CDR3 size: 14 residues. The V gene lost 1 base and the J gene lost 6 bases, with 14 bases spanning the gap. The CDR3 loop reads CASSLMASIFEQYF. CDR3 DNA: TGTGCCAGCAGCTTGATGGCTTCAATCTTCGAGCAGTACTTC. The full variable domain, with the rest looked up from reference TRBV5-6 and TRBJ2-7, is DAGVTQSPTHLIKTRGQQVTLRCSPKSGHDTVSWYQQALGQGPQFIFQYYEEEERQRGNFPDRFSGHQFPNYSSELNVNALLLGDSALYLCASSLMASIFEQYFGPGTRLTVT.

This clonotype was seen a handful of times. This chain uses TRBV30 with TRBJ1-1; TRBD1 agrees at 8 bases. The germline CDR1 and CDR2 sequences are GTSNPN and SVGIG (reference sequence). The CDR3 consists of 13 residues. The ends lost 2 bases at V and 5 bases at J; junction bases unmatched: 4. Here the CDR3 DNA reads TGTGCCTGGAGTACTACAGGGGGGACTGAAGCTTTCTTT. Protein: CAWSTTGGTEAFF.

The table lists this clonotype with a few counts. The chain combines TRBV6-1 with TRBJ1-5; D gene ambiguous. The CDR3 loop spans 15 amino acids. Germline V gives CDR1 MNHNS, CDR2 SASEGT. Trimming left V 4 bases short and J 6 bases short, with 16 bases between. The CDR3 protein is CASSALGELGQPQHF. In nucleotides, the CDR3 is TGTGCCAGCAGTGCCCTGGGAGAGTTGGGTCAGCCCCAGCATTTT.

This clonotype was counted many times. This sequence joins TRBV6-1 and TRBJ2-5; no clear D. Germline loops: CDR1 MNHNS, CDR2 SASEGT. This CDR3 spans 17 amino acids. V was shortened by 6 bases and J by 1 base, with 21 bases between the two germline ends. DNA of the CDR3: TGTGCCAGCAGCCAACGCGGACGCTTCTCGGGCCAAGAGACCCAGTACTTC. Translating gives CASSQRGRFSGQETQYF.

This clonotype was counted between two and nine times. The chain combines TRBV20-1 with TRBJ1-4; the D gene is possibly TRBD1 (6 bases). Germline-derived CDR1 and CDR2 are DFQATT and SNEGSKA (reference sequence). Trimming cost V 0 bases and J 7 bases, with 12 bases left between them. The CDR3 spans 14 residues. CDR3 DNA: TGCAGTGCTAGAGAAGGGGGTAACACTGAAAAACTGTTTTTT. Protein: CSAREGGNTEKLFF.

In this sample, this clonotype turned up a few times. The V call is TRBV12-3 or TRBV12-4, the J call TRBJ2-7, with 11 bases lining up with TRBD2. V shed 3 bases, J shed 5 bases, and the junction held 3 bases outside the gene matches. The CDR3 loop spans 14 amino acids. DNA of the CDR3: TGTGCCAGCAGTTTGGGACTAGCGGTGAACGAGCAGTACTTC. It yields the protein CASSLGLAVNEQYF.

The chain carries TRBV7-3 and TRBJ2-3, with D possibly TRBD2 on 6 matching bases. The V and J ends lost 1 base and 6 bases respectively, with 14 bases between them. CDR1 and CDR2 (germline): SGHTA, FQGTGA. The CDR3 is 15 amino acids. The CDR3 reads CASSLSGMGGDTQYF. In DNA form, the CDR3 reads TGTGCCAGCAGCTTAAGCGGGATGGGCGGGGATACGCAGTATTTT.

A few counts support this clonotype. This sequence joins TRBV29-1 and TRBJ1-1; 10 bases match TRBD1. The CDR3 sequence is 12 residues long. Germline V gene lookup returns CDR1 SQVTM and CDR2 ANQGSEA. V gave up 7 bases and J gave up 3 bases; unmatched junction bases: 2. CDR3 amino acids: CSGGQGDTEAFF. The CDR3 DNA sequence: TGCAGCGGTGGACAGGGGGACACTGAAGCTTTCTTT.